One sample yielded the 10 T cell receptor beta chains listed below, sequenced in a study of cytomegalovirus exposure and HLA in healthy donors. Primers: 60 Vbeta forward and 13 Jbeta reverse. TCRdb's table, derived via immunoSEQ multiplex PCR, lists solely in-frame clones and lacks some. The data contain roughly 190,000 clones, 80% to 85% of them seen just once; the ten biggest clones take up approximately 0.8%. The sample taken for sequencing was PBMCs. The origin of the receptors is a woman aged 18 to 35 in good health and CMV-seronegative.

A single count supports this clone. The chain has TRBV6-5 and TRBJ1-5; maybe TRBD1 (6 bases). Germline values: CDR1 MNHEY, CDR2 SVGAGI. V lost 6 bases, J lost 0 bases, and 12 bases lay in between. The length of the CDR3 is 15 residues. CDR3 sequence (DNA): TGTGCCAGCAGAGGGACAAGCGCTAGCAATCAGCCCCAGCATTTT. This encodes CASRGTSASNQPQHF.

This clone was counted a few times. The chain is built from TRBV7-8 and TRBJ2-5; no reliable D call. The CDR3 is made up of 15 amino acids. V was cut by 5 bases and J by 2 bases, with 15 bases left in between. Germline V gene lookup returns CDR1 SGHVS and CDR2 FQNEAQ. CDR3 protein: CASSALNRAQETQYF. DNA of the CDR3: TGTGCCAGCAGCGCCTTAAACAGAGCTCAAGAGACCCAGTACTTC.

The rearrangement uses TRBV6-5 and TRBJ2-1, with TRBD1 as a possible D gene (6 bases). This CDR3 region has 14 residues. Trimming cost V 7 bases and J 6 bases, with 16 bases left between them. From germline, CDR1 is MNHEY and CDR2 SVGAGI. The CDR3 here is CASTKNTGSNEQFF. In DNA form, the CDR3 reads TGTGCCAGCACCAAAAATACAGGGTCCAATGAGCAGTTCTTC.

The chain employs TRBV5-6 and TRBJ1-5; the match to TRBD1 covers 7 bases. Germline trimming cut 0 bases from V and 6 bases from J; bases unmatched to any gene: 6. The germline V gene has CDR1 SGHDT and CDR2 YYEEEE. This CDR3 has 15 residues. DNA of the CDR3: TGTGCCAGCAGCTTGGGACAGGGCAGGGGTCAGCCCCAGCATTTT. Translation gives CASSLGQGRGQPQHF. The complete variable domain, with remaining parts taken from reference TRBV5-6 and TRBJ1-5, reads DAGVTQSPTHLIKTRGQQVTLRCSPKSGHDTVSWYQQALGQGPQFIFQYYEEEERQRGNFPDRFSGHQFPNYSSELNVNALLLGDSALYLCASSLGQGRGQPQHFGDGTRLSIL.

This clone was seen a single time. The CDR3 nucleotides read TGTGCCAGCAGTGCTTACCCGGGGGGCACAGATACGCAGTATTTT. This sequence encodes CASSAYPGGTDTQYF. The V call is TRBV25-1, the J call TRBJ2-3, with D possibly TRBD2 on 6 matching bases. This CDR3 is 15 amino acids long. The germline V gene has CDR1 MGHDK and CDR2 SYGVNS. V was trimmed by 4 bases and J by 1 base, leaving 12 bases between them.

The J gene is TRBJ2-1, the V gene TRBV29-1, with 7 bases aligning to TRBD2. Unmatched junction bases numbered 12, after V lost 5 bases and J lost 5 bases. CDR1 and CDR2 (germline): SQVTM, ANQGSEA. This CDR3 contains 15 residues. CDR3 sequence: CSVRMSGGNHNEQFF. Here the CDR3 DNA reads TGCAGCGTTCGGATGTCGGGGGGTAACCACAATGAGCAGTTCTTC.

This clone has only a few counts. V and J are TRBV6-5 and TRBJ2-2, with a tentative D call TRBD1 (6 bases). Germline CDR1 and CDR2: MNHEY and SVGAGI. V was trimmed by 3 bases and J by 2 bases, leaving 10 bases between them. This CDR3 spans 15 amino acids. The CDR3: CASSYGGFNTGELFF. The CDR3, as DNA: TGTGCCAGCAGTTATGGGGGCTTCAACACCGGGGAGCTGTTTTTT.

This sequence joins TRBV6-1 and TRBJ1-5, with 7 bases lining up with TRBD1. The V gene end was trimmed by 5 bases and the J gene end by 1 base; junction bases not matched to a gene: 2. The CDR3 runs 14 residues. Germline-derived CDR1 and CDR2 are MNHNS and SASEGT. The CDR3 DNA reads as TGTGCCAGCAGTACCAGGGGGAGCAATCAGCCCCAGCATTTT. Amino acid sequence: CASSTRGSNQPQHF.

The chain is built from TRBV19 and TRBJ1-1; D gene ambiguous. V was trimmed by 6 bases and J by 4 bases, leaving 15 bases between them. There are 14 residues in the CDR3. Germline CDR1 reads LNHDA; CDR2 reads SQIVND (reference sequence). Here the CDR3 DNA reads TGTGCCAGTAGCGCAAACGGGGTGGGCACTGAAGCTTTCTTT. This encodes CASSANGVGTEAFF.

The chain links TRBV6-6 to TRBJ2-2; possibly TRBD1 for D (5 bases). In germline, CDR1 is MNHNY, CDR2 SVGAGI (reference sequence). This CDR3 comprises 15 residues. Between the trimmed V and J ends, which lost 6 bases and 0 bases, there was a span of 11 bases. In nucleotides, the CDR3 is TGTGCCAGCAGCTCGGCAGGGTCGAACACCGGGGAGCTGTTTTTT. It encodes CASSSAGSNTGELFF.